This T cell receptor (beta chain) was captured by sequencing in a study of blood T cells in healthy people across ages. A second roughly 6 to 11 cycle PCR used barcoded and J-beta primers. TCRdb ran MiXCR on the 5' RACE reads and lists one entry per CDR3 protein. The sample includes almost 1 million distinct CDR3 sequences, roughly 51% of them seen just once. V was pared by 5 bases and J by 2 bases, with 10 bases between. CDR3 length equals 14 residues. Germline lookup yields CDR1 SEHNR and CDR2 FQNEAQ (reference sequence). What was sequenced was blood. V is TRBV7-9 and J is TRBJ2-1; D is possibly TRBD1 or TRBD2 (5 bases each). The sequence came from a woman in her sixties or seventies in good health. The CDR3 region is CASSGTDTYNEQFF. The CDR3 region has the DNA TGTGCCAGCAGCGGGACGGATACCTACAATGAGCAGTTCTTC.